The 18 T cell receptor beta chains in this list originate from one sample, sequenced in a study of T cells in Graves' hyperthyroidism and ophthalmopathy. Amplification of TCR beta CDR3 regions was performed using RNA transcripts as template. TCR CDR3 underwent first-round RT-PCR with the HTBI primer set. Each CDR3 protein gets one entry after TCRdb re-called the multiplex PCR reads with MiXCR. The table records about 600,000 distinct CDR3 sequences, approximately 15% of them present only once. Input material: blood. These receptors were collected from a woman between 18 and 29 years old with Graves' ophthalmopathy.

This chain joins TRBV4-3 and TRBJ2-1, with 8 bases identical to TRBD2. V lost 6 bases to trimming and J lost 7 bases; unmatched junction nucleotides: 20. The CDR3 contains 18 residues. CDR1 and CDR2 (germline): LGHNA, YSLEER. The CDR3 spells CASSPRSGAGDKRNEQFF. The CDR3 bases are TGCGCCAGCAGTCCTAGGTCAGGAGCGGGAGATAAGAGGAATGAGCAGTTCTTC.

This clonotype was seen a handful of times. The V call is TRBV30, the J call TRBJ1-4; maybe TRBD1 (6 bases). The V gene lost 1 base and the J gene lost 7 bases, with 13 bases spanning the gap. The CDR3 covers 14 residues. Looked up from germline, CDR1 is GTSNPN and CDR2 is SVGIG (reference sequence). The CDR3 here is CAWSEGGAGEKLFF. The CDR3 coding sequence is TGTGCCTGGAGTGAAGGGGGGGCAGGTGAAAAACTGTTTTTT.

This clonotype came up many times. The V call is TRBV20-1, the J call TRBJ2-3, with D perhaps matching TRBD2 (6 bases). V was cut by 0 bases and J by 3 bases, with 13 bases left in between. Looked up from germline, CDR1 is DFQATT and CDR2 is SNEGSKA (reference sequence). This CDR3 contains 15 residues. Here the CDR3 DNA reads TGCAGTGCTAGAGATCTTAGACGGGAGACAGATACGCAGTATTTT. Protein: CSARDLRRETDTQYF.

In this sample, this clonotype turned up a few times. This rearrangement joins TRBV6-1 to TRBJ1-5; D not certain. This CDR3 is built from 14 residues. Per the germline V gene, CDR1 is MNHNS and CDR2 is SASEGT. V lost 8 bases, J lost 0 bases, and 11 bases lay in between. CDR3 protein: CASARRYSNQPQHF. The CDR3 DNA follows: TGTGCCAGCGCGCGCCGCTATAGCAATCAGCCCCAGCATTTT.

The V and J genes are TRBV30 and TRBJ2-7, with 9 bases matching TRBD2. Germline V gene lookup returns CDR1 GTSNPN and CDR2 SVGIG (reference sequence). The CDR3 is made up of 14 amino acids. V dropped 3 bases and J dropped 8; count of bases not matched to a gene: 11. The CDR3 here is CAWRGRTSVGQQYF. The CDR3 DNA reads TGTGCCTGGAGGGGGAGGACTAGCGTGGGACAGCAGTACTTC.

With respect to this clonotype: The junction departs from germline at one end; a sequencing error may be responsible. The chain combines TRBV10-3 with TRBJ1-4; the D gene is possibly TRBD1 (5 bases). Looked up from germline, CDR1 is ENHRY and CDR2 is SYGVKD. There are 17 residues in the CDR3. The CDR3 DNA reads as TGTGCCAGCAGTCCCACCTCTTGGTGGGGGGTAGATGAAAAACTGTTTTTT. Encoded protein: CASSPTSWWGVDEKLFF.

The chain employs TRBV15 and TRBJ2-3, with 10 positions matching TRBD2. The CDR3 length is 18 residues. The ends lost 0 bases at V and 4 bases at J; junction bases unmatched: 10. Germline values: CDR1 LNHNV, CDR2 YYDKDF (reference sequence). CDR3 nucleotides: TGTGCCACCAGCAGAGATCAGGAGCGGGAGGGATTAGCAGATACGCAGTATTTT. The encoded protein is CATSRDQEREGLADTQYF.

This chain joins TRBV6-1 and TRBJ1-1; D unresolved. Germline CDR1 MNHNS, CDR2 SASEGT. The CDR3 runs 12 residues. V dropped 5 bases and J dropped 7 bases, with 11 bases sitting between them. The CDR3 coding sequence is TGTGCCAGCAGTTCCGGGGATCTTGAAGCTTTCTTT. It specifies CASSSGDLEAFF.

As to this clonotype: A read error may explain this, as a much larger clone is one base away. The rearrangement uses TRBV7-2 and TRBJ2-7; D gene uncertain. V was trimmed by 2 bases and J by 2 bases, leaving 13 bases between them. Germline assignment: CDR1 SGHTA and CDR2 FQGNSA. The CDR3 totals 15 residues. CDR3 bases: TGTGCCAGCAGCTTACAGCTGAACAGCCCCTACGAGCAGTACTTC. Amino acids: CASSLQLNSPYEQYF.

The chain joins TRBV10-3 to TRBJ1-6, with D hard to call. V lost 7 bases to trimming and J lost 0 bases, with 13 bases between them. Germline V CDR1 and CDR2: ENHRY, SYGVKD. The CDR3 is made up of 16 amino acids. The DNA of the CDR3 is TGTGCCATCACCGCTGGGCCGAGCTCCTATAATTCACCCCTCCACTTT. The encoded protein is CAITAGPSSYNSPLHF.

This chain links TRBV6-2 or TRBV6-3 with TRBJ2-2; D possibly matches TRBD1 or TRBD2 (5 bases each). Trimming removed 7 bases from V and 4 bases from J, with 13 bases in between. The CDR3 consists of 14 residues. Per the germline V gene, CDR1 is MNHEY and CDR2 is SVGEGT. The CDR3 protein is CASTSRGVTGELFF. The CDR3 bases are TGTGCCAGCACCTCACGGGGCGTCACCGGGGAGCTGTTTTTT.

A remark on this clonotype: At one end, the junction sequence differs from germline, possibly due to a read error. The chain joins TRBV20-1 to TRBJ2-2, with TRBD2 matching over 8 bases. This CDR3 has 17 residues. Germline V gives CDR1 DFQATT, CDR2 SNEGSKA (reference sequence). The chain's CDR3 is CSARGGAGGGNTGELVF. Written as DNA, the CDR3 is TGCAGTGCTAGAGGAGGGGCGGGAGGCGGGAACACCGGGGAGCTGGTTTTT.

This clonotype is a singleton in its sample. Being one base from a much bigger clone, this may be a read error. The chain links TRBV30 to TRBJ1-2; the D is unclear. Germline V CDR1 and CDR2: GTSNPN, SVGIG (reference sequence). This CDR3 is built from 12 residues. DNA for the CDR3: TGTGCCTCGGAGCTAGGAGGGCTTGGCTGCACCTTC. Protein product: CASELGGLGCTF. Combining the CDR3 with reference TRBV30 and TRBJ1-2 gives the whole variable domain SQTIHQWPATLVQPVGSPLSLECTVEGTSNPNLYWYRQAAGRGLQLLFYSVGIGQISSEVPQNLSASRPQDRQFILSSKKLLLSDSGFYLCASELGGLGCTFGSGTRLTVV.

This clonotype was seen repeatedly, ten times or more. V is TRBV3-1 and J is TRBJ2-5, with TRBD1 matching over 7 bases. The CDR3 length is 15 residues. V was clipped by 5 bases and J by 2 bases; unmatched bases: 8. Germline-derived CDR1 and CDR2 are LGHDT and YNNKEL (reference sequence). CDR3 bases: TGTGCCAGCAGCAGAGACAGGGAGCGTCAAGAGACCCAGTACTTC. It specifies CASSRDRERQETQYF.

This clonotype was counted many times. The chain couples TRBV3-1 to TRBJ1-1, with D unclear. Trimming cost V 1 base and J 0 bases, with 18 bases left between them. The CDR3 extends over 18 amino acids. Germline values: CDR1 LGHDT, CDR2 YNNKEL (reference sequence). CDR3 loop: CASSQVGQAALVNTEAFF. The CDR3 DNA is TGTGCCAGCAGCCAAGTCGGGCAGGCCGCCCTCGTGAACACTGAAGCTTTCTTT.

This clonotype occurred a few times. This chain connects TRBV4-3 to TRBJ1-4; maybe TRBD1 (5 bases). Trimming stripped 0 bases from V and 4 bases from J, with 15 bases between. This CDR3 is 17 amino acids long. Germline V CDR1 and CDR2: LGHNA, YSLEER. The CDR3 spells CASSQDPGWSGNEKLFF. CDR3 nucleotide sequence: TGCGCCAGCAGCCAAGATCCAGGGTGGAGTGGTAATGAAAAACTGTTTTTT.

This clonotype showed up many times. This may be a read error: a much more frequent sequence differs by one nucleotide. The chain joins TRBV3-1 to TRBJ1-1; D not certain. The CDR3 loop spans 13 amino acids. The germline V gene encodes CDR1 LGHDT and CDR2 YNNKEL (reference sequence). V lost 4 bases and J lost 1, with 7 bases in between. CDR3: CASSRKENTEAFF. The CDR3 DNA reads TGTGCCAGCAGCCGCAAGGAGAACACTGAAGCTTTCTTT.

This clonotype was recorded at least ten times. The CDR3 is CASSSGGANTGELFF. Written as DNA, the CDR3 is TGTGCCAGCAGCTCAGGGGGCGCGAACACCGGGGAGCTGTTTTTT. This rearrangement joins TRBV7-8 to TRBJ2-2, with TRBD1 matching over 8 bases. The V gene's germline CDR1 is SGHVS and CDR2 FQNEAQ. This CDR3 has 15 amino acids. Trimming at V came to 4 bases and at J to 0 bases, leaving 1 base not matched to a gene.